This T cell receptor (beta chain) was observed in a study of blood T cells in healthy people across ages. About the research overall: Capture by template switching was about one barcoded beta molecule per two T cells. The study's findings and limits: Whereas aged donors had fewer naive CD4+ cells, long-lived donors had more of them and higher diversity. Conclusively comparing naive with antigen-experienced cells was impossible with unsorted PBMCs.

With each sample, at least 5 micrograms of total RNA were extracted. The use of a sample-barcoded 5' primer and a J-beta primer mix characterized a second PCR of roughly 6 to 11 cycles. MiXCR was run by TCRdb on the 5' RACE reads, yielding one entry per CDR3 protein. The repertoire has some 860,000 distinct CDR3 sequences, just over 55% of them found once; the top ten carry roughly 24%. In regard to this clonotype: Its matching antigen is unknown.

Between the trimmed V and J ends, which lost 0 bases and 4 bases, there was a span of 16 bases. The CDR3 is made up of 15 amino acids. The germline V gene encodes CDR1 DFQATT and CDR2 SNEGSKA (reference sequence). Source material: blood. The rearrangement uses TRBV20-1 and TRBJ2-7, with D unresolved. The receptor comes from a middle-aged man in good health. The CDR3 DNA follows: TGCAGTGCTAGAGAGAGGACCCACATGCCTTACGAGCAGTACTTC. Protein sequence: CSARERTHMPYEQYF.